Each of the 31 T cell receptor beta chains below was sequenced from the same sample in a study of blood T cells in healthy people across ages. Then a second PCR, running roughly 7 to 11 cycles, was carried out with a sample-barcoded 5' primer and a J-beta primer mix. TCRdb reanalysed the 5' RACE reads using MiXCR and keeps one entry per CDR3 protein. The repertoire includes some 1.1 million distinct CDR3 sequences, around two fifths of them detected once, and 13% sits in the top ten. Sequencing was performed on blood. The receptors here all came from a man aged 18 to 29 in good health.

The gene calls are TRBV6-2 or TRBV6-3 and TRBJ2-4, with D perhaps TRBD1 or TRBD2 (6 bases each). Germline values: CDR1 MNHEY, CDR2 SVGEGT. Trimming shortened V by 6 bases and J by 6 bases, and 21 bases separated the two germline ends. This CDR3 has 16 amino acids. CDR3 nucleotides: TGTGCCAGCAGCAATTCCCCGGGGGCTCAGGGAAACATTCAGTACTTC. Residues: CASSNSPGAQGNIQYF.

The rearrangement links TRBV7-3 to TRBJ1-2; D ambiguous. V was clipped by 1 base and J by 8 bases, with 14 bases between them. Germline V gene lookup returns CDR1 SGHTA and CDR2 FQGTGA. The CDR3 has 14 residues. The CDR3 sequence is CASSLNSGPEGYTF. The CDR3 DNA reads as TGTGCCAGCAGCTTAAACTCGGGTCCGGAAGGCTACACCTTC.

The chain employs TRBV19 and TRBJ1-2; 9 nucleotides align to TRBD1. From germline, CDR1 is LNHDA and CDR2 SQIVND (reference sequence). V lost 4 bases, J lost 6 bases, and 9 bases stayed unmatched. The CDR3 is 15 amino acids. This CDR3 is CASSTQTGGTDGYTF. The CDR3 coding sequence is TGTGCCAGTAGTACCCAGACAGGGGGGACAGATGGCTACACCTTC.

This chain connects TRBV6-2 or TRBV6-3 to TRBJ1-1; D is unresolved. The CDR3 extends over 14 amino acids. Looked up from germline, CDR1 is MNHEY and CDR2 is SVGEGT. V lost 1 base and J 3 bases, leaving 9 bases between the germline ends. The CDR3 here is CASSYFSADTEAFF. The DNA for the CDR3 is TGTGCCAGCAGTTACTTTTCGGCCGACACTGAAGCTTTCTTT.

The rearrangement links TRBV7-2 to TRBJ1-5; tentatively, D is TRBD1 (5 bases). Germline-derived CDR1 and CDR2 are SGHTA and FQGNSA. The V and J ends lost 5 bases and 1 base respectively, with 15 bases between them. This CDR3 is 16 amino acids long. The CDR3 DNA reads TGTGCCAGCAGCAACCAAGTAGACAGCAGCAATCAGCCCCAGCATTTT. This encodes CASSNQVDSSNQPQHF.

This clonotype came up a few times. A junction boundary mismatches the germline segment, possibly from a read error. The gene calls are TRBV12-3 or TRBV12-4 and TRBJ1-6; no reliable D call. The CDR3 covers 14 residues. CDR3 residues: CASSLEQYNSPLHF. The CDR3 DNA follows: TGTGCTAGCAGTTTAGAACAGTATAATTCACCCCTCCACTTT.

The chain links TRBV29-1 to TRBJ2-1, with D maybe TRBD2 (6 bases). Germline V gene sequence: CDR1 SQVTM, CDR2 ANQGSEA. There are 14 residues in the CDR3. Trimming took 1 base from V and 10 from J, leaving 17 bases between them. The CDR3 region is CSVEGALVAGEQFF. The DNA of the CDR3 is TGCAGCGTTGAAGGGGCGCTGGTGGCGGGAGAGCAGTTCTTC.

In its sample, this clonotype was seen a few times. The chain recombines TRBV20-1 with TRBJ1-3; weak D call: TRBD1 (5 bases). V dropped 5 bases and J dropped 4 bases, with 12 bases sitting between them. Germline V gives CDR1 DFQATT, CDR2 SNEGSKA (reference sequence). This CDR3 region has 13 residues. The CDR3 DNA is TGCAGTGCTTATGACGAGGGGGGAAACACCATATATTTT. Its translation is CSAYDEGGNTIYF.

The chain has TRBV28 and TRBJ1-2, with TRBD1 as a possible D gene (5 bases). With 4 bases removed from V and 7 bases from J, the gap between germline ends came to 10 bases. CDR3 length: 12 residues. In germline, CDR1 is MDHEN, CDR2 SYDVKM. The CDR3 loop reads CASSSQASGYTF. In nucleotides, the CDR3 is TGTGCCAGCAGTTCACAGGCTAGTGGCTACACCTTC.

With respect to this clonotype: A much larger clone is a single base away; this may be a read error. The CDR3 bases are TGTGTCAGCAGTTACCAGGGTCGGGTGGAGACCCAGTACTTC. Its translation: CVSSYQGRVETQYF. The chain is built from TRBV6-5 and TRBJ2-5; D is perhaps TRBD1 (5 bases). In germline, CDR1 is MNHEY, CDR2 SVGAGI. The CDR3 is made up of 14 amino acids.

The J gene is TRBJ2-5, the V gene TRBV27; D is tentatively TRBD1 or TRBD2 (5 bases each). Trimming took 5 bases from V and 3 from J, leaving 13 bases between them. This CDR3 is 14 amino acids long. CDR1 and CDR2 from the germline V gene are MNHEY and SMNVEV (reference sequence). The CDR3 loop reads CASSVRGLKETQYF. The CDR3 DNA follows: TGTGCCAGCAGTGTGAGGGGATTGAAAGAGACCCAGTACTTC.

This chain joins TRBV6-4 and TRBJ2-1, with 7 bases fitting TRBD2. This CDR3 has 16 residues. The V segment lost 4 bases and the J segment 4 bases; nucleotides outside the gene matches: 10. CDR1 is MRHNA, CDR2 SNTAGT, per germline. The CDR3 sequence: CASSALQLAAYNEQFF. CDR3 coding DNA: TGTGCCAGCAGTGCCCTCCAGCTAGCGGCGTACAATGAGCAGTTCTTC.

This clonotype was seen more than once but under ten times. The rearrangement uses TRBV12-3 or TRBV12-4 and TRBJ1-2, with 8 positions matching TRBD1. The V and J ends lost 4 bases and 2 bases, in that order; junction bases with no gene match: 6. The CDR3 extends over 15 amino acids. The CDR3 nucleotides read TGTGCCAGCAGTTCCCCGACAGGGGAAAACTATGGCTACACCTTC. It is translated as CASSSPTGENYGYTF.

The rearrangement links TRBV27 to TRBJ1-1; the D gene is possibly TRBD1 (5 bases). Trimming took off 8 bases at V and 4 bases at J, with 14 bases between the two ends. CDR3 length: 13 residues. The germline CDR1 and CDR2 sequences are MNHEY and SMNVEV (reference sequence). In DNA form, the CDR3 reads TGTGCCAGCGAGACAGATCGGGGCACTGAAGCTTTCTTT. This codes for CASETDRGTEAFF.

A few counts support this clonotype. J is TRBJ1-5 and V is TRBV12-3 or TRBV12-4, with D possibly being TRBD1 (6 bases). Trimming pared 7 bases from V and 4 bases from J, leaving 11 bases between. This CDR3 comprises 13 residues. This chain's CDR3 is CASKGGPNQPQHF. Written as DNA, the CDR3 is TGTGCCAGCAAAGGGGGTCCAAATCAGCCCCAGCATTTT.

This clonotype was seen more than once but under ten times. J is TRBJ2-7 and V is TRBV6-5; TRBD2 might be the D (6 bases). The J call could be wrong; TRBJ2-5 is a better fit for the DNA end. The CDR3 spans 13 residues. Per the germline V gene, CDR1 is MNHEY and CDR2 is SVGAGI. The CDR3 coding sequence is TGTGCCAGCAGTTGGAGGGAAGGGGAGACCCAGTACTTC. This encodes CASSWREGETQYF.

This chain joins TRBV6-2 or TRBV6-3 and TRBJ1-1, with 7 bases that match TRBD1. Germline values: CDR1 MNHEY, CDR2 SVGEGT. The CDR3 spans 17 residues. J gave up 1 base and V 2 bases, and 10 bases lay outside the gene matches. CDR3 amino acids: CASSYGAPGQQNTEAFF. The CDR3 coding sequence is TGTGCCAGCAGTTACGGGGCCCCGGGACAGCAGAACACTGAAGCTTTCTTT.

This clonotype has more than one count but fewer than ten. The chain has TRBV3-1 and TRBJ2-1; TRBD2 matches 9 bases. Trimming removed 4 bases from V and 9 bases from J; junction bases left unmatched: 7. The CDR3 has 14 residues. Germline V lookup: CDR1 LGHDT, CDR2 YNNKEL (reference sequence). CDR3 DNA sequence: TGTGCCAGCAGCCTAAGAGAGACTAGCGGTGAGCAGTTCTTC. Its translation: CASSLRETSGEQFF.

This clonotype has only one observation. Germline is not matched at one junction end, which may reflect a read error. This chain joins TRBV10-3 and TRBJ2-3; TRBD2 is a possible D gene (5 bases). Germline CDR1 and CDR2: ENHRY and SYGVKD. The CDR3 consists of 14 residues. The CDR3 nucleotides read TGTGTCATCAGTCCGGGGTCTAGCACAGATACGCGGTATTTT. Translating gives CVISPGSSTDTRYF.

CDR3 sequence (DNA): TGTGCCAGCATACAATGGGGAGCTAACTATGGCTACACCTTC. This codes for CASIQWGANYGYTF. The J gene is TRBJ1-2, the V gene TRBV6-6; D gene ambiguous. V lost 7 bases and J lost 0, with 12 bases in between. This CDR3 region has 14 residues. CDR1 and CDR2 (germline): MNHNY, SVGAGI (reference sequence).

The CDR3 nucleotides are TGTGCCAGCAGCTTAGTTGGACAGCTCCGAGACATGAACACTGAAGCTTTCTTT. Its protein product is CASSLVGQLRDMNTEAFF. The chain combines TRBV7-9 with TRBJ1-1; D may be TRBD1 (6 bases). The CDR3 has 18 amino acids. V lost 1 base to trimming and J lost 0 bases, with 18 bases between them. Per germline, CDR1 SEHNR and CDR2 FQNEAQ (reference sequence). Complete variable domain (other parts from reference TRBV7-9 and TRBJ1-1): DTGVSQNPRHKITKRGQNVTFRCDPISEHNRLYWYRQTLGQGPEFLTYFQNEAQLEKSRLLSDRFSAERPKGSFSTLEIQRTEQGDSAMYLCASSLVGQLRDMNTEAFFGQGTRLTVV.

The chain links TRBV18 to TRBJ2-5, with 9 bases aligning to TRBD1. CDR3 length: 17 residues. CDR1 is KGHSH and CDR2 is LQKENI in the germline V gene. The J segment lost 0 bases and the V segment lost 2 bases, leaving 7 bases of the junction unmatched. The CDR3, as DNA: TGTGCCAGCTCACCAACGCTCGACAGGGGGGACCAAGAGACCCAGTACTTC. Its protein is CASSPTLDRGDQETQYF.

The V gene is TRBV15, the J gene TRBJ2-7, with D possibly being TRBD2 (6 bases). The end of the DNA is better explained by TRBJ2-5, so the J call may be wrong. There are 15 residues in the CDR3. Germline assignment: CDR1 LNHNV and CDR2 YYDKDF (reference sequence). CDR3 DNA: TGTGCCACCAGCAAGGACTATCCAGACCTGGAGACCCAGTACTTC. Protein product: CATSKDYPDLETQYF.

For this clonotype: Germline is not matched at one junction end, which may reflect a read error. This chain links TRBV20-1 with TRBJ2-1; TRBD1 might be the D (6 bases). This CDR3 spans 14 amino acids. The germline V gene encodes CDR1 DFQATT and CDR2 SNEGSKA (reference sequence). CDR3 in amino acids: CSAPPGHSYNGQFF. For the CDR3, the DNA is TGCAGTGCCCCACCGGGACACTCCTACAATGGGCAGTTCTTC.

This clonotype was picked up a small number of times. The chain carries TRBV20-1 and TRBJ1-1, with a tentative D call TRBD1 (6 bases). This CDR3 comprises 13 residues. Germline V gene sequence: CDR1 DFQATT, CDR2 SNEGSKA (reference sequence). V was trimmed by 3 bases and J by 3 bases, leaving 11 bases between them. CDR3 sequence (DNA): TGCAGTGCTAGTCAGGGGTATGACACTGAAGCTTTCTTT. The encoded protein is CSASQGYDTEAFF.

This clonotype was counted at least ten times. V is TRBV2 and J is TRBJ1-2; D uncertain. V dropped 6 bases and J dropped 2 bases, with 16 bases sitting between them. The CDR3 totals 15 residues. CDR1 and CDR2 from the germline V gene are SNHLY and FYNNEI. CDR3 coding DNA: TGTGCCAGCAGGGCCCCGGCGGGTTCCAACTATGGCTACACCTTC. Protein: CASRAPAGSNYGYTF.

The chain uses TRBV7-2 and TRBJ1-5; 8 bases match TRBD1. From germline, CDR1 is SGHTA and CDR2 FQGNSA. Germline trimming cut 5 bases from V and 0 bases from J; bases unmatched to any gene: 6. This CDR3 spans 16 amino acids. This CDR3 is CASSRTGTGSNQPQHF. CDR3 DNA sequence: TGTGCCAGCAGCCGAACCGGGACAGGTAGCAATCAGCCCCAGCATTTT.

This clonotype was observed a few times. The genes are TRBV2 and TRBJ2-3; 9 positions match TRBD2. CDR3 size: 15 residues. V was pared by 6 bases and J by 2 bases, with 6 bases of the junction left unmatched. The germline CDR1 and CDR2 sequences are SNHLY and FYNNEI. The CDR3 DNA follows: TGTGCCAGCAGCCCGACTAGCGGACCCACAGATACGCAGTATTTT. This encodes CASSPTSGPTDTQYF.

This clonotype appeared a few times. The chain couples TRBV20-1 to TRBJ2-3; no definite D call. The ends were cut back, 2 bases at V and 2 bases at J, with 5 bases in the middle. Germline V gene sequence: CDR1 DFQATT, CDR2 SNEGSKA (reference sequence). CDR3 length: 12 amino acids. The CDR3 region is CSARPYTDTQYF. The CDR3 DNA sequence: TGCAGTGCTAGACCGTACACAGATACGCAGTATTTT.

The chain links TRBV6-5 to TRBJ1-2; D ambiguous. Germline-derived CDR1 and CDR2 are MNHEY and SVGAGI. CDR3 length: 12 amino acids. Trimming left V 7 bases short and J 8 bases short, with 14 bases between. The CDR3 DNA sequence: TGTGCCAGCACCCATTACGGCCGGGGCTACACCTTC. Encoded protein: CASTHYGRGYTF.

In nucleotides, the CDR3 is TGTGCCAGCAGACTAGAGGGGTTGATGAACACTGAAGCTTTCTTT. Translation gives CASRLEGLMNTEAFF. The V call is TRBV11-2, the J call TRBJ1-1; a possible D gene is TRBD1 (5 bases). V was clipped by 6 bases and J by 0 bases, with 14 bases between them. The CDR3 runs 15 residues. CDR1 SGHAT and CDR2 FQNNGV come from the germline V gene.